These 3 T cell receptor beta chains came from one sample sequenced in a study of OX40 agonist ivuxolimab in advanced cancers. TCRdb's copy holds only in-frame clones and misses some; the assay was immunoSEQ multiplex PCR. The table has tens of thousands of clones, about 80% seen once. The sequencing here drew on CD4+ or CD8+ T cells sorted from blood, taken in a trial of the OX40 agonist ivuxolimab. Receptor source: an adult with an advanced solid tumor such as melanoma, head and neck, liver or kidney cancer.

A single count supports this clone. This rearrangement joins TRBV6-5 to TRBJ2-1; the D gene is possibly TRBD2 (6 bases). V lost 0 bases to trimming and J lost 2 bases, with 8 bases between them. The CDR3 covers 15 residues. Looked up from germline, CDR1 is MNHEY and CDR2 is SVGAGI. The CDR3 DNA reads as TGTGCCAGCAGTTACTCGTGGGGGGCCTACAATGAGCAGTTCTTC. This sequence encodes CASSYSWGAYNEQFF.

The rearrangement links TRBV7-2 to TRBJ2-3, with a tentative D call TRBD1 (5 bases). The CDR3 contains 16 residues. Germline CDR1 reads SGHTA; CDR2 reads FQGNSA. Trimming shortened V by 5 bases and J by 4 bases, and 19 bases separated the two germline ends. The chain's CDR3 is CASSPDVGASADTQYF. The CDR3 DNA follows: TGTGCCAGCAGCCCCGACGTAGGGGCGAGCGCAGATACGCAGTATTTT.

Remarks on this clone: The junction does not match germline at one end; this may be a read error. The chain recombines TRBV7-7 with TRBJ2-5, with 8 bases that match TRBD1. This CDR3 comprises 15 residues. The germline V gene encodes CDR1 SSHAT and CDR2 FNYEAQ (reference sequence). The CDR3, as DNA: TGTGCTAGCAGCTTAGTGCAGGGGGCGCGCGGGACCCAGTACTTC. This translates into CASSLVQGARGTQYF. Filled out from reference TRBV7-7 and TRBJ2-5, the complete variable domain reads GAGVSQSPRYKVTKRGQDVTLRCDPISSHATLYWYQQALGQGPEFLTYFNYEAQPDKSGLPSDRFSAERPEGSISTLTIQRTEQRDSAMYRCASSLVQGARGTQYFGPGTRLLVL.